These 10 T cell receptor beta chains originate from one sample sequenced in a study of technical replicates of blood from several donors. Data came from immunoSEQ multiplex PCR; TCRdb stores just in-frame clones and leaves some out. Of around 13,000 clones in the sample, about 86% were seen once. The source material was PBMCs. These TCRs come from a human donor in good health.

This chain connects TRBV15 to TRBJ2-1; a weak D match, TRBD2 (5 bases). Germline V lookup: CDR1 LNHNV, CDR2 YYDKDF (reference sequence). Trimming left V 0 bases short and J 3 bases short, with 9 bases between. The CDR3 loop spans 15 amino acids. This chain's CDR3 is CATSREATIYNEQFF. Written as DNA, the CDR3 is TGTGCCACCAGCAGAGAGGCGACTATCTACAATGAGCAGTTCTTC.

This clone was seen just once. The genes are TRBV18 and TRBJ2-7; 13 bases line up with TRBD2. The germline V gene encodes CDR1 KGHSH and CDR2 LQKENI. This CDR3 region has 16 residues. The junction had 2 bases not matched to a gene; V was cut back by 0 bases and J by 3 bases. The CDR3 here is CASSPPGLAGIYEQYF. CDR3 in DNA: TGTGCCAGCTCACCACCGGGACTAGCGGGAATCTACGAGCAGTACTTC.

The chain carries TRBV30 and TRBJ1-2; 8 bases line up with TRBD1. V dropped 2 bases and J dropped 1; count of bases not matched to a gene: 3. Germline V gene lookup returns CDR1 GTSNPN and CDR2 SVGIG (reference sequence). The CDR3 loop spans 14 amino acids. CDR3 region: CAWSTGGGNYGYTF. For the CDR3, the DNA is TGTGCCTGGAGTACAGGGGGTGGTAACTATGGCTACACCTTC. The whole variable domain, remainder taken from reference TRBV30 and TRBJ1-2, is SQTIHQWPATLVQPVGSPLSLECTVEGTSNPNLYWYRQAAGRGLQLLFYSVGIGQISSEVPQNLSASRPQDRQFILSSKKLLLSDSGFYLCAWSTGGGNYGYTFGSGTRLTVV.

The rearrangement links TRBV6-4 to TRBJ2-4, with 10 bases matching TRBD2. With 2 bases clipped from V and 9 bases from J, the junction kept 10 bases outside the gene matches. CDR1 and CDR2 from the germline V gene are MRHNA and SNTAGT. The CDR3 runs 16 residues. The DNA of the CDR3 is TGTGCCAGCAGTGACAGTTCCCTAGCGGGAGAGCTCATTCAGTACTTC. It specifies CASSDSSLAGELIQYF.

CDR3 nucleotides: TGTGCCAGCAGCTCCTTTGACAGGGGTATCCACGAGCAGTACTTC. It specifies CASSSFDRGIHEQYF. V usage is TRBV5-4 and J usage is TRBJ2-7; 8 bases align to TRBD1. The CDR3 runs to 15 residues. Per germline, CDR1 SGHNT and CDR2 YYREEE (reference sequence). V dropped 3 bases and J dropped 5; count of bases not matched to a gene: 10. The whole variable domain, remainder taken from reference TRBV5-4 and TRBJ2-7, is ETGVTQSPTHLIKTRGQQVTLRCSSQSGHNTVSWYQQALGQGPQFIFQYYREEENGRGNFPPRFSGLQFPNYSSELNVNALELDDSALYLCASSSFDRGIHEQYFGPGTRLTVT.

This chain links TRBV2 with TRBJ1-4; 9 positions match TRBD1. The CDR3 has 15 residues. The V gene's germline CDR1 is SNHLY and CDR2 FYNNEI. Germline trimming cut 6 bases from V and 0 bases from J; bases unmatched to any gene: 2. The CDR3 sequence is CASRGQGTTNEKLFF. For the CDR3, the DNA is TGTGCCAGCAGAGGACAGGGGACAACTAATGAAAAACTGTTTTTT.

This sequence joins TRBV5-1 and TRBJ1-2, with D hard to call. CDR1 SGHRS and CDR2 YFSETQ come from the germline V gene. V was trimmed by 4 bases and J by 8 bases, leaving 18 bases between them. This CDR3 is 14 amino acids long. CDR3 loop: CASSPGDRESGYTF. CDR3 sequence (DNA): TGCGCCAGCAGCCCCGGGGATAGGGAGAGCGGCTACACCTTC.

The rearrangement uses TRBV11-3 and TRBJ2-1; TRBD2 agrees at 13 bases. Per germline, CDR1 SGHNT and CDR2 YENEEA. This CDR3 is 16 amino acids long. The V gene end was trimmed by 2 bases and the J gene end by 5 bases; junction bases not matched to a gene: 3. This chain's CDR3 is CASSLQGTSGNNEQFF. The CDR3 nucleotides are TGTGCCAGCAGCTTACAAGGGACTAGCGGGAACAATGAGCAGTTCTTC.

The chain is built from TRBV6-5 and TRBJ1-2, with 7 bases lining up with TRBD1. With V trimmed by 4 bases and J by 3 bases, 8 bases remained unmatched. The CDR3 sequence is 15 residues long. Germline V gene lookup returns CDR1 MNHEY and CDR2 SVGAGI. The CDR3 loop reads CASSFGQGVYYGYTF. The CDR3 DNA reads TGTGCCAGCAGTTTTGGGCAGGGGGTATACTATGGCTACACCTTC.

The chain combines TRBV5-6 with TRBJ1-3; D is ambiguous. Trimming took 1 base from V and 8 from J, leaving 7 bases between them. CDR3 length: 12 amino acids. The germline V gene encodes CDR1 SGHDT and CDR2 YYEEEE. CDR3 protein: CASSLFSDTIYF. The CDR3 bases are TGTGCCAGCAGCTTGTTTTCGGACACCATATATTTT.